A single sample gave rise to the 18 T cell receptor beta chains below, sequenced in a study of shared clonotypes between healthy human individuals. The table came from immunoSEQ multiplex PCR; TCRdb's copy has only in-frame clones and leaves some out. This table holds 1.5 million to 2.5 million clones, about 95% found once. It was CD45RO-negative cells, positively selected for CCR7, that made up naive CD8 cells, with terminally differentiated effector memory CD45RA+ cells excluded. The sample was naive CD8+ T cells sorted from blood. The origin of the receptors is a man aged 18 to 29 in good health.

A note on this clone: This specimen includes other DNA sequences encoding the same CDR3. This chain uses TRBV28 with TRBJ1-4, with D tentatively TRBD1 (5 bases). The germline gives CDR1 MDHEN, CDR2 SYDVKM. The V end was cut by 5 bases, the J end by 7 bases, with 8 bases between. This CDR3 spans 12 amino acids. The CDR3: CASSLTGEKLFF. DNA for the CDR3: TGTGCCAGCAGTCTCACAGGTGAAAAACTGTTTTTT.

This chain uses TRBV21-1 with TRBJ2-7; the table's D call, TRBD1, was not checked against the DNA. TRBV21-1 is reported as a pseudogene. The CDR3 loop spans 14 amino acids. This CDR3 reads CASISGTGFYEQYF. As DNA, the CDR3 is TGTGCCAGCATCTCCGGGACAGGATTCTACGAGCAGTACTTC.

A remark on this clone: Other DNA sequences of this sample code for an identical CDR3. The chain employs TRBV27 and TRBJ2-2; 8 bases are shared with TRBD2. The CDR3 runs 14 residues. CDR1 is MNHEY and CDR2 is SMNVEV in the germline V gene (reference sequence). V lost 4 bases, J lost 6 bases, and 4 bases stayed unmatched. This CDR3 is CASSYGGAAGELFF. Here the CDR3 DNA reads TGTGCCAGCAGTTACGGGGGGGCCGCCGGGGAGCTGTTTTTT.

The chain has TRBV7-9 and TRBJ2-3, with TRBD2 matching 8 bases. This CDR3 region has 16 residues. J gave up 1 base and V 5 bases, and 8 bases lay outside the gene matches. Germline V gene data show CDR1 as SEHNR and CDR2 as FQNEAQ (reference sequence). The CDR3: CASSPSRAGGTDTQYF. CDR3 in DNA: TGTGCCAGCAGCCCCAGTCGAGCGGGAGGCACAGATACGCAGTATTTT.

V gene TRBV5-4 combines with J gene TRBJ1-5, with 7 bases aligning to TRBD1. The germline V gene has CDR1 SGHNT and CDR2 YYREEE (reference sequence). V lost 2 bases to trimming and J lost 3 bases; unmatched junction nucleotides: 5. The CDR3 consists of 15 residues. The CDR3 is CASSLGTEPNQPQHF. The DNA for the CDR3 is TGTGCCAGCAGCTTAGGGACAGAACCCAATCAGCCCCAGCATTTT.

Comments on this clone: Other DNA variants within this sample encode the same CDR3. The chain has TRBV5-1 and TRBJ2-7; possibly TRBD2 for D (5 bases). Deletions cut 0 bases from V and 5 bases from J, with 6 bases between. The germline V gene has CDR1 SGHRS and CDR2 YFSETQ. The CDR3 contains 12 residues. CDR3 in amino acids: CASSLGGDEQYF. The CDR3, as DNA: TGCGCCAGCAGCTTGGGGGGAGACGAGCAGTACTTC.

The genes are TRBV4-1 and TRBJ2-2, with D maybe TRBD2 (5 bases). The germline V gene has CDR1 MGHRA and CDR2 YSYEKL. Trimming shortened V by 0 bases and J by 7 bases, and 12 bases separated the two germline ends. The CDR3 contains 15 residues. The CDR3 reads CASSQEARAGGELFF. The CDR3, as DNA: TGCGCCAGCAGCCAAGAAGCCCGGGCGGGCGGGGAGCTGTTTTTT.

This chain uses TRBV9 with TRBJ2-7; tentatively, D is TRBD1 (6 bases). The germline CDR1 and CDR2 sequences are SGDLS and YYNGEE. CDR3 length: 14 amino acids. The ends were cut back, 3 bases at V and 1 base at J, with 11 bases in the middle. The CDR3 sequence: CASSGGHGSYEQYF. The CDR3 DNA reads TGTGCCAGCAGCGGGGGACACGGTTCCTACGAGCAGTACTTC.

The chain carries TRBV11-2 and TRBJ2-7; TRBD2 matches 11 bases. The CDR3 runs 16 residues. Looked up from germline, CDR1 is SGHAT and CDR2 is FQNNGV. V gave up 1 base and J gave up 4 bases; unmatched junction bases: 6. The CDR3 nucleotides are TGTGCCAGCAGCTTAGTCCCTAGCGGGGGGTTGTACGAGCAGTACTTC. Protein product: CASSLVPSGGLYEQYF.

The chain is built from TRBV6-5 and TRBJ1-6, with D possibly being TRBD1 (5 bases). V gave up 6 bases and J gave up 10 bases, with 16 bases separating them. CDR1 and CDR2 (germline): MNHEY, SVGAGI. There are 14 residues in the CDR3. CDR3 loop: CASSPIQGRSPLHF. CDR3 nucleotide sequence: TGTGCCAGCAGCCCAATCCAGGGTCGATCACCCCTCCACTTT.

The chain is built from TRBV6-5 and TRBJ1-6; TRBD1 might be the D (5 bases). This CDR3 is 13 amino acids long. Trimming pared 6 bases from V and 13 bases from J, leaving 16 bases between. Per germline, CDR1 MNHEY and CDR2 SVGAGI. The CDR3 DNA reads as TGTGCCAGCAGCCTGGGTGAAGGGGCCCCCCTCCACTTT. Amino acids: CASSLGEGAPLHF.

The CDR3 loop reads CASSEYALDTQYF. The CDR3 DNA follows: TGTGCCAGCAGTGAATACGCACTAGATACGCAGTATTTT. J is TRBJ2-3 and V is TRBV2, with unresolved D. The length of the CDR3 is 13 residues. The germline gives CDR1 SNHLY, CDR2 FYNNEI. Trimming stripped 2 bases from V and 5 bases from J, with 8 bases between.

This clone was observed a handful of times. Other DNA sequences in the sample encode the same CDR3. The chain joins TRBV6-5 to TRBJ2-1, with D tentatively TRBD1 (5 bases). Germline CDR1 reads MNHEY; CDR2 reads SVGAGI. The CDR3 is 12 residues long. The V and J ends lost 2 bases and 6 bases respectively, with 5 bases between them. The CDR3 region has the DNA TGTGCCAGCAGTTACCAGGGCAATGAGCAGTTCTTC. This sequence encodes CASSYQGNEQFF.

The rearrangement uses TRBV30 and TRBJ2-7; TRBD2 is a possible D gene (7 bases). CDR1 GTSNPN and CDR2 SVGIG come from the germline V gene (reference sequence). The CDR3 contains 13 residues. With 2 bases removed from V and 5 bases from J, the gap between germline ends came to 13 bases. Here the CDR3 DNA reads TGTGCCTGGAGTTGGGGGGGCCAAAACGAGCAGTACTTC. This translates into CAWSWGGQNEQYF.

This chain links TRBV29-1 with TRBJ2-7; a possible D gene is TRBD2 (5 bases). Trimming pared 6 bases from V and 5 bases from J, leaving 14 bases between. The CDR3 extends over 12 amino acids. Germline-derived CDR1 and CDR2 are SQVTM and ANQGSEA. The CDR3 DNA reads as TGCAGCGTCGTGACTACGAAGGACGAGCAGTACTTC. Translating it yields CSVVTTKDEQYF.

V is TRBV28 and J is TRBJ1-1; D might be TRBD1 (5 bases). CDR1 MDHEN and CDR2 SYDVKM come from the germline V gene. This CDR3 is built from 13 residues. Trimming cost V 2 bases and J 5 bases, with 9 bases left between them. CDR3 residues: CASSLGGMTEAFF. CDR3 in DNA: TGTGCCAGCAGTTTAGGGGGTATGACTGAAGCTTTCTTT. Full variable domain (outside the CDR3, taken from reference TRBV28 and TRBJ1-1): DVKVTQSSRYLVKRTGEKVFLECVQDMDHENMFWYRQDPGLGLRLIYFSYDVKMKEKGDIPEGYSVSREKKERFSLILESASTNQTSMYLCASSLGGMTEAFFGQGTRLTVV.

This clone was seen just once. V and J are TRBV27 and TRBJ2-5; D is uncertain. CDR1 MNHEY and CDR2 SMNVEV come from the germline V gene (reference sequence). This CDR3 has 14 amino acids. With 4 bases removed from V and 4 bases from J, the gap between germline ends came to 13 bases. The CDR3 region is CASSWAQESETQYF. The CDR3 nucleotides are TGTGCCAGCAGTTGGGCCCAGGAGTCAGAGACCCAGTACTTC.

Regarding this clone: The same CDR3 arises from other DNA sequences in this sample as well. The CDR3, as DNA: TGCGCCAGCAGCGGGGACAGCTCCTACGAGCAGTACTTC. It translates to CASSGDSSYEQYF. The chain is built from TRBV5-1 and TRBJ2-7, with 7 nucleotides matching TRBD1. This CDR3 is 13 amino acids long. Germline V gene sequence: CDR1 SGHRS, CDR2 YFSETQ. V lost 4 bases and J lost 0; bases outside the gene matches: 1.